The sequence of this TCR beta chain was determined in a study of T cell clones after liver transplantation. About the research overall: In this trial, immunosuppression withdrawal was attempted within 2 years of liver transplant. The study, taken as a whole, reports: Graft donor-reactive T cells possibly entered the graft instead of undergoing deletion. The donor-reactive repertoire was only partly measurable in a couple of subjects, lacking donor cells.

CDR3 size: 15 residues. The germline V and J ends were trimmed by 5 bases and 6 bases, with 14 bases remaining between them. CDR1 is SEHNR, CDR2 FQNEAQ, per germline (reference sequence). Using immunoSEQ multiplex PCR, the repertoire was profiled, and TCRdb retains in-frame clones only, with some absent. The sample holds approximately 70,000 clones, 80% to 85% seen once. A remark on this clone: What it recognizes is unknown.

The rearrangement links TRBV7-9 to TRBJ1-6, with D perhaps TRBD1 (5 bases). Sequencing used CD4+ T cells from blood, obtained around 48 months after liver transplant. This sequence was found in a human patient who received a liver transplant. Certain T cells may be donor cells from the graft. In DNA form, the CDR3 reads TGTGCCAGCAGCCACGGGACGCCCTTTAATTCACCCCTCCACTTT. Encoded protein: CASSHGTPFNSPLHF.